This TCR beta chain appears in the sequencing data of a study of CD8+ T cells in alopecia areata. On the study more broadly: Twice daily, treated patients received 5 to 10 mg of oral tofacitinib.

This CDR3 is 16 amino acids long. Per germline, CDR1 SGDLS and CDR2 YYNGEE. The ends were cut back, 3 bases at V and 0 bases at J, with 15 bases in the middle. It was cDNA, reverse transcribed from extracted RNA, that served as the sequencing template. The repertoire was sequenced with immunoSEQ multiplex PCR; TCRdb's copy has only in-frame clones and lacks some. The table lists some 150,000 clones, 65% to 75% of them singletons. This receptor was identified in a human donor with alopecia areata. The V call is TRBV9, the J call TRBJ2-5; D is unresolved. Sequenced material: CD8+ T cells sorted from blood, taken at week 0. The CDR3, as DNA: TGTGCCAGCAGCGCAAAAACCCCGACGGACCAAGAGACCCAGTACTTC. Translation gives CASSAKTPTDQETQYF.